The T cell receptor beta chain under discussion was sequenced for a study of shared clonotypes between healthy human individuals. Study in general: Three plates each covered CD4 naive and memory; CD8 naive two, CD8 memory one.

Researchers ran the assay at a deep level. Several immunoSEQ 96-well plates shared each subset's DNA, each plate a replicate. The table came from immunoSEQ multiplex PCR; TCRdb's copy has only in-frame clones and leaves some out. The sample consists of about a million clones, 60% to 85% of them appearing once. Between the trimmed V and J ends, which lost 5 bases and 4 bases, there was a span of 11 bases. This CDR3 has 13 residues. Germline values: CDR1 SGHTA, CDR2 FQGTGA. CD45RA+ naive and CD45RA-negative memory subsets were separated from CD4+ cells. This receptor was obtained from a man younger than 35 in good health. Some clones in this sample may be carry-over from other donors' samples. The specimen was memory CD4+ T cells from PBMCs. Subset reported: CD45RA-negative fraction. The J gene is TRBJ1-1, the V gene TRBV7-3; D gene ambiguous. The CDR3, as DNA: TGTGCCAGCAGCCCGGACGGCGGCACTGAAGCTTTCTTT. This codes for CASSPDGGTEAFF.